These 7 T cell receptor beta chains came from one sample sequenced in a study of shared clonotypes between healthy human individuals. Repertoires were generated with immunoSEQ multiplex PCR, while TCRdb's copy carries only in-frame clones and drops some. The sample holds approximately 460,000 clones, about 74% seen once. Sequences were obtained from PBMCs. These receptors were taken from a woman in her thirties or forties in good health. Some clones in this sample may be carry-over from other donors' samples.

The genes are TRBV28 and TRBJ1-3, with D hard to call. Deletions cut 6 bases from V and 0 bases from J, with 12 bases between. Germline V gives CDR1 MDHEN, CDR2 SYDVKM. The CDR3 runs to 15 residues. The CDR3 DNA reads TGTGCCAGCAGAGGCAGAAGCGTCTCTGGAAACACCATATATTTT. Translating it yields CASRGRSVSGNTIYF.

The CDR3 DNA reads as TGTGCCAGCAACCCTCCGGGGGGCAATCAGCCCCAGCATTTT. Translating gives CASNPPGGNQPQHF. The V and J genes are TRBV21-1 and TRBJ1-5. TRBV21-1 is termed a pseudogene. The CDR3 consists of 14 residues.

CDR3 sequence (DNA): TGTGCCAGCAGCTTACCCAGCCGGGAGACCCAGTACTTC. This codes for CASSLPSRETQYF. This chain connects TRBV7-2 to TRBJ2-5, with D uncertain. The CDR3 is made up of 13 amino acids. V was shortened by 2 bases and J by 5 bases, with 9 bases between the two germline ends. The germline gives CDR1 SGHTA, CDR2 FQGNSA.

This clone was recorded only once. The chain recombines TRBV4-3 with TRBJ1-4; 9 bases are shared with TRBD1. The germline V gene has CDR1 LGHNA and CDR2 YSLEER. Trimming removed 0 bases from V and 7 bases from J; junction bases left unmatched: 6. The CDR3 length is 16 residues. CDR3 region: CASSQDRDRVAEKLFF. DNA of the CDR3: TGCGCCAGCAGCCAAGATAGGGACAGGGTCGCTGAAAAACTGTTTTTT.

The V gene is TRBV28, the J gene TRBJ1-6; D ambiguous. Trimming removed 6 bases at V and 4 bases at J, with 16 bases between. Per the germline V gene, CDR1 is MDHEN and CDR2 is SYDVKM. The CDR3 is 16 amino acids. CDR3 region: CASSRTREIYNSPLHF. CDR3 DNA sequence: TGTGCCAGCAGCCGGACCCGGGAAATATATAATTCACCCCTCCACTTT.

This clone was seen ten or more times. The CDR3 loop is CASRDGDGEQYF. CDR3 DNA sequence: TGTGCCAGCCGGGACGGGGATGGGGAGCAGTACTTC. The rearrangement joins TRBV10-3 to TRBJ2-7; D is perhaps TRBD1 or TRBD2 (5 bases each). The CDR3 consists of 12 residues. Trimming took 10 bases from V and 7 from J, leaving 17 bases between them. Germline V CDR1 and CDR2: ENHRY, SYGVKD.

On this clone itself: This sequence is one base from a far larger clone and is likely a read error. CDR3 nucleotide sequence: TGTGCCAGCAGCCCCAGGGTGGGCGGCGCCGGGGAGCTGCTTTTT. Translated, it gives CASSPRVGGAGELLF. V gene TRBV7-2 combines with J gene TRBJ2-2; TRBD1 or TRBD2 may be the D gene (5 bases each). Looked up from germline, CDR1 is SGHTA and CDR2 is FQGNSA. This CDR3 has 15 residues.